This TCR beta chain was sequenced during a study of cytomegalovirus exposure and HLA in healthy donors. Background on the study: Counted in an early data release were 65 million to 100 million unique TCRs from HLA-typed donors. Regarding the study as a whole: Reports indicate that TCR beta sequences accurately predicted the HLA-A and HLA-B alleles of most subjects.

CDR3 length: 16 residues. Germline CDR1 is SGHRS and CDR2 is YFSETQ. V lost 1 base to trimming and J lost 5 bases; unmatched junction nucleotides: 7. The PCR was carried out with 60 Vbeta primers and 13 Jbeta primers. TCRdb keeps only in-frame clones here, not all; method: immunoSEQ multiplex PCR. The sample records 160,000 or so clones, around 72% being singletons. As to this clone: Antigen specificity is unknown.

Sequences were obtained from PBMCs. The sequence was collected from a middle-aged woman in good health and CMV-seropositive. The genes are TRBV5-1 and TRBJ2-1; 9 bases agree with TRBD2. The CDR3 DNA reads TGCGCCAGCAGCTTGAATAGCGGGGGCCCCAACAATGAGCAGTTCTTC. Residues: CASSLNSGGPNNEQFF.